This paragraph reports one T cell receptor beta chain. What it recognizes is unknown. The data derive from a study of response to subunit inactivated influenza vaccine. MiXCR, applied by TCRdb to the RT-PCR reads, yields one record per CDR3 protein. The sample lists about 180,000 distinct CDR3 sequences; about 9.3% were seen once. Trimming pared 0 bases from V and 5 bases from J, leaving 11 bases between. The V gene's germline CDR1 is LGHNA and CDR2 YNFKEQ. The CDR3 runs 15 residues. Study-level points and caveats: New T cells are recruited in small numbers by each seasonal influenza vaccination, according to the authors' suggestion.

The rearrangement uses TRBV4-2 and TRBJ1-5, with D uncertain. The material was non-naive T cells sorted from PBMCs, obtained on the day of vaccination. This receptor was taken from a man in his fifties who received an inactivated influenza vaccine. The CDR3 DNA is TGTGCCAGCAGCCAAGAGGCGGGTCTCTATCAGCCCCAGCATTTT. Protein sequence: CASSQEAGLYQPQHF.